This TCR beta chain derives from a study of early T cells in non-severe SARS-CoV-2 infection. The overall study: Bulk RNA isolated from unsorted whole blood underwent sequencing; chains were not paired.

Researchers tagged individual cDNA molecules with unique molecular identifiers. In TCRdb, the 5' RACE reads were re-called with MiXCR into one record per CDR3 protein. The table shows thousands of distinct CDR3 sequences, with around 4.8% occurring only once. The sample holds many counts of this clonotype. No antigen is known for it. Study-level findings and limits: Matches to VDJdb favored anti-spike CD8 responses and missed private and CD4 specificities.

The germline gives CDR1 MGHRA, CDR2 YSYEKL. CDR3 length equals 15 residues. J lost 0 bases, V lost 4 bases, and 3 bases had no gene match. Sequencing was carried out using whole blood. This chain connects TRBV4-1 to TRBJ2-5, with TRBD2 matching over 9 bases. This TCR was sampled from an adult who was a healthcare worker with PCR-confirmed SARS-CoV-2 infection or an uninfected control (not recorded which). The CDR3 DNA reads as TGCGCCAGCAGCCTCCCTAGCGGGAACCAAGAGACCCAGTACTTC. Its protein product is CASSLPSGNQETQYF.